These T cell receptor beta chains were read from a single sample in a study of shared clonotypes between healthy human individuals. Data came from immunoSEQ multiplex PCR; TCRdb stores just in-frame clones and leaves some out. The sample lists fewer than 2.5 million clones, 90% to 95% occurring once. Sequencing was done on a sample of naive CD4+ T cells from PBMCs. The receptors derive from a man aged 18 to 29 in good health. Some clones in this sample may be carry-over from other donors' samples. CDR3s include the opening cysteine and the closing phenylalanine or tryptophan. D genes are given only for firm matches. Size values are once, few and many counts, or a class for expanded clones, and some rows have none.

>-|TRBV6-5|TRBJ2-7|-
TGTGCCAGCAGTTACAGGGCAGGGAGGTCCTACGAGCAGTACTTC
CASSYRAGRSYEQYF
>-|TRBV7-8|TRBJ2-7|TRBD1
TGTGCCAGCAGCCGGGACAGGGGGGGATCTGGGTGGTACTTC
CASSRDRGGSGWYF
>-|TRBV19|TRBJ1-5|-
TGTGCCAGTAGTATAGATCAAGTGGCAAGTAATCAGCCCCAGCATTTT
CASSIDQVASNQPQHF
>-|TRBV5-1|TRBJ2-1|-
TGCGCCAGCAGCTTGGTGGTTGGGGGCGACAATGAGCAGTTCTTC
CASSLVVGGDNEQFF
>few|TRBV2|TRBJ1-5|-
TGTGCCAGCAGTGGGTTTGGGCAGGGAAGTCAGCCCCAGCATTTT
CASSGFGQGSQPQHF
>-|TRBV18|TRBJ2-1|-
TGTGCCAGCTCACCCGACAATGAGCAGTTCTTC
CASSPDNEQFF
>-|TRBV7-2|TRBJ2-2|-
TGTGCCAGCAGCTTAGGTGTAGCGGCGAACACCGGGGAGCTGTTTTTT
CASSLGVAANTGELFF
>-|TRBV30|TRBJ2-7|TRBD1
TGTGCCTGGAGTGTTAACAGGGGCTCCGAGCAGTACTTC
CAWSVNRGSEQYF
>-|TRBV7-2|TRBJ2-3|TRBD1
TGTGCCAGCAGCTTACCGGGACAGGGATTTTTGACGCAGTATTTT
CASSLPGQGFLTQYF
>-|TRBV5-1|TRBJ2-7|-
TGCGCCAGCGCGGGTGGTAACGCCCCAGTGCCCGAGCAGTACTTC
CASAGGNAPVPEQYF
>-|TRBV29-1|TRBJ2-1|-
TGCAGCGTTGTGTCGCGTGGGCTAAGAGATGAGCAGTTCTTC
CSVVSRGLRDEQFF
>few|TRBV29-1|TRBJ1-1|-
TGCAGCGTTGAAGCGGACAGGAACACTGAAGCTTTCTTT
CSVEADRNTEAFF
>-|TRBV19|TRBJ2-6|-
TGTGCCACCAAACTTGCTGGGGCCAACGTCCTGACTTTC
CATKLAGANVLTF
>-|TRBV6-6|TRBJ1-4|TRBD1
TGTGCCAGCAGCCAGACAGGGGGCCGATTGGGGGAAAAACTGTTTTTT
CASSQTGGRLGEKLFF
>-|TRBV29-1|TRBJ1-2|TRBD1
TGCAGCGTCAACGGAGGGGGCGCCTATGGCTACACCTTC
CSVNGGGAYGYTF
>-|TRBV7-8|TRBJ2-5|TRBD2
TGTGCCAGCAGCTTAGATCCTAGCGGGACTAAAGAGACCCAGTACTTC
CASSLDPSGTKETQYF
>-|TRBV6-5|TRBJ1-4|TRBD1
TGTGCCAGCAGTGACAGGGGTTGGATTGAAAAACTGTTTTTT
CASSDRGWIEKLFF
>-|TRBV6-5|TRBJ1-5|TRBD1
TGTGCCAGCAGGGACAGGGATAATCAGCCCCAGCATTTT
CASRDRDNQPQHF
>-|TRBV7-2|TRBJ2-2|TRBD2
TGTGCCAGCAGCGCGGGACTAGCGGGCACCGGGGAGCTGTTTTTT
CASSAGLAGTGELFF
>-|TRBV27|TRBJ1-3|-
TGTGCCAGCAGTTTATCCGGGGTTGGAAACACCATATATTTT
CASSLSGVGNTIYF
>-|TRBV5-1|TRBJ1-2|TRBD1
TGCGCCAGCAGCTCTACGGGACAGGGAATTAGTAGCTATGGCTACACCTTC
CASSSTGQGISSYGYTF
>-|TRBV9|TRBJ2-7|TRBD2
TGTGCCAGCAGCGTAGGTCTAGCGGGAGACCCCTACGAGCAGTACTTC
CASSVGLAGDPYEQYF
>-|TRBV28|TRBJ2-1|-
TGTGCCAGCGTGCGAGGGAGGCCCTCCTACAATGAGCAGTTCTTC
CASVRGRPSYNEQFF
>-|TRBV5-8|TRBJ1-4|TRBD1
TGTGCCAGCAGCTTGGACGATAACAGGGGCGGTGAAAAACTGTTTTTT
CASSLDDNRGGEKLFF
>-|TRBV5-5|TRBJ1-2|-
TGTGCCAGCAGCCGTGGGACGGCTAACTATGGCTACACCTTC
CASSRGTANYGYTF
>-|TRBV5-1|TRBJ2-3|TRBD2
TGCGCCAGCAGCTTGGCCGGGACGGGAGGATTCCCAGATACGCAGTATTTT
CASSLAGTGGFPDTQYF
>-|TRBV4-2|TRBJ2-5|-
TGTGCCAGCAGCCAACGCCCCAGGGAGACCCAGTACTTC
CASSQRPRETQYF
>-|TRBV27|TRBJ2-7|-
TGTGCCAGCAGTTTTGCTAAAGGCAGGATCTACGAGCAGTACTTC
CASSFAKGRIYEQYF
>-|TRBV5-6|TRBJ2-1|-
TGTGCCAGCAGCTTGGCCCGGCTCCTACACTCCTACAATGAGCAGTTCTTC
CASSLARLLHSYNEQFF
>-|TRBV7-6|TRBJ2-7|TRBD1
TGTGCCAGCAGCCTATCGGACAGGCCCTACGAGCAGTACTTC
CASSLSDRPYEQYF
>once|TRBV7-2|TRBJ1-1|-
TGTGCCAGCAGCTTAGCCGCAGGGACCGGGTACACTGAAGCTTTCTTT
CASSLAAGTGYTEAFF
>-|TRBV5-4|TRBJ2-3|TRBD2
TGTGCCAGCAGCTTTAAACTAGCGGGGGTAGTTTTAGCAGATACGCAGTATTTT
CASSFKLAGVVLADTQYF
>-|TRBV6-5|TRBJ1-5|-
TGTGCCAGCAGTCGACAGGAAGGTCAGCCCCAGCATTTT
CASSRQEGQPQHF
>-|TRBV19|TRBJ1-5|-
TGTGCCAGTAGTATTCGGGACGGAAGCAATCAGCCCCAGCATTTT
CASSIRDGSNQPQHF
>-|TRBV15|TRBJ2-3|-
TGTGCCACCAGCAGAGAGGAGAGAAAGCAGTATTTT
CATSREERKQYF
>once|TRBV6-1|TRBJ1-6|TRBD1
TGTGCCAGCAGTGAAGACAGGGGACTTAATTCACCCCTCCACTTT
CASSEDRGLNSPLHF
>-|TRBV18|TRBJ2-5|-
TGTGCCAGCTCACCGACCGGGGTCCAAGAGACCCAGTACTTC
CASSPTGVQETQYF
>once|TRBV5-1|TRBJ2-1|TRBD2
TGCGCCAGCAGCTTCCTAGCGGGCAGCTCCTACAATGAGCAGTTCTTC
CASSFLAGSSYNEQFF
>-|TRBV5-1|TRBJ1-1|-
TGCGCCAGCAGCTTGGTTGTCAAGTCGGGCACTGAAGCTTTCTTT
CASSLVVKSGTEAFF
>-|TRBV21-1|TRBJ2-7|-
TGTGCCTCCAAGGGGAGGGAGTCCTACGAGCAGTACTTC
CASKGRESYEQYF
>-|TRBV5-1|TRBJ2-1|TRBD1
TGCGCCAGCAGCTTGCGAGGACAGGGTTTGGACAATGAGCAGTTCTTC
CASSLRGQGLDNEQFF
>-|TRBV27|TRBJ2-7|TRBD1
TGTGCCAGCAGTTTACAAGGACAGGGGGTTGACGAGCAGTACTTC
CASSLQGQGVDEQYF
>-|TRBV11-2|TRBJ1-3|TRBD1
TGTGCCAGCAGCCCGCGACAGGGCCGTTCCTCATCTGGAAACACCATATATTTT
CASSPRQGRSSSGNTIYF
>-|TRBV7-3|TRBJ2-5|TRBD1
TGTGCCAGCAGCTCAGGACAGGGTCAAGAGACCCAGTACTTC
CASSSGQGQETQYF
>-|TRBV6-1|TRBJ2-2|-
TGTGCCAGCAGCCCGCCTGGGGCATGGCCGTCTCCGCTGTTTTTT
CASSPPGAWPSPLFF
>-|TRBV7-3|TRBJ2-2|TRBD1
TGTGCCAGCAGCCCCGGGACAGGCAAAGGGGAGCTGTTTTTT
CASSPGTGKGELFF
>-|TRBV7-8|TRBJ2-1|-
TGTGCCAGCAGCTTAGGTAGGGGAGCTCGGGATGAGCAGTTCTTC
CASSLGRGARDEQFF
>-|TRBV28|TRBJ2-7|-
TGTGCCAGCAGTTCACACTACGAGCAGTACTTC
CASSSHYEQYF
>once|TRBV10-1|TRBJ1-2|-
TGCACTTCAGGGAGACGGACTAACTATGGCTACACCTTC
CTSGRRTNYGYTF
>once|TRBV25-1|TRBJ2-4|-
TGTGCCAGCAGTGACGGCAGGGGTGACATTCAGTACTTC
CASSDGRGDIQYF
>-|TRBV20-1|TRBJ1-1|-
TGCAGTGCCCACCCCCGGGGTGAAGCTTTCTTT
CSAHPRGEAFF
>-|TRBV30|TRBJ2-2|-
-
CAWSVLLFGGELFF
>-|TRBV28|TRBJ2-4|-
TGTGCCAGCAGTTTAGGGGGTCCTCCCGCCAAAAACATTCAGTACTTC
CASSLGGPPAKNIQYF
>-|TRBV5-5|TRBJ2-5|-
TGTGCCAGAAGCTTTCCGCGACAGAAAGAGACCCAGTACTTC
CARSFPRQKETQYF